This T cell receptor beta chain was profiled in a study of cytomegalovirus exposure and HLA in healthy donors. PCR involved 60 Vbeta and 13 Jbeta primers. Measured with immunoSEQ multiplex PCR; TCRdb has only the in-frame clones, and not every one. The sample records about 200,000 clones, around four fifths being singletons. A single count supports this clone. Germline V lookup: CDR1 SGHRS, CDR2 YFSETQ. Trimming stripped 0 bases from V and 2 bases from J, with 18 bases between. This CDR3 has 17 residues. V gene TRBV5-1 combines with J gene TRBJ2-7, with TRBD1 as a possible D gene (6 bases). This receptor was taken from a woman aged 40 to 50 in good health and CMV-seronegative. Sequencing was carried out using PBMCs. This CDR3 is CASSLAFPGQGPYEQYF. CDR3 DNA: TGCGCCAGCAGCTTGGCCTTTCCGGGACAAGGACCCTACGAGCAGTACTTC.